These 30 T cell receptor beta chains originate from one sample sequenced in a study of graft-versus-host responses after intestinal transplantation. Their antigens remain unidentified. Libraries were prepared by immunoSEQ multiplex PCR; TCRdb keeps only in-frame clonotypes and omits some of them. The sample holds some 100,000 clones, approximately 84% seen once. This material consisted of unstimulated CD4+ T cells sorted from spleen or lymph node cells, taken before transplant. The receptors come from a human donor who was the organ donor for an intestinal transplant.

This chain connects TRBV25-1 to TRBJ1-4; 10 bases align to TRBD1. CDR3 length: 15 amino acids. The germline V gene has CDR1 MGHDK and CDR2 SYGVNS. The V and J ends lost 0 bases and 8 bases, in that order; junction bases with no gene match: 3. CDR3 residues: CASSEYRTGGEKLFF. For the CDR3, the DNA is TGTGCCAGCAGTGAATACCGGACAGGGGGGGAAAAACTGTTTTTT.

This clone was observed once. V is TRBV5-6 and J is TRBJ1-2; D unclear. Trimming shortened V by 7 bases and J by 0 bases, and 19 bases separated the two germline ends. Germline CDR1 reads SGHDT; CDR2 reads YYEEEE. The CDR3 totals 16 residues. The CDR3 is CASHLGPAATNYGYTF. In DNA, the CDR3 is TGTGCCAGCCACTTAGGGCCAGCAGCTACTAACTATGGCTACACCTTC.

The chain is built from TRBV11-1 and TRBJ2-7; 10 bases fit TRBD2. After removal of 5 bases from V and 0 bases from J, the junction contained 4 bases not matched to a gene. From germline, CDR1 is SGHAT and CDR2 FQDESV (reference sequence). The CDR3 spans 15 residues. The CDR3 bases are TGTGCCAGCAGCAAAGCGGGGGGGGGCTCCTACGAGCAGTACTTC. Its translation: CASSKAGGGSYEQYF.

The chain couples TRBV10-3 to TRBJ1-2; 10 bases fit TRBD1. V lost 4 bases and J lost 2; bases outside the gene matches: 4. CDR1 ENHRY and CDR2 SYGVKD come from the germline V gene. CDR3 size: 15 residues. The CDR3: CAISGDRGRNYGYTF. The CDR3 bases are TGTGCCATCAGTGGAGACAGGGGGCGAAACTATGGCTACACCTTC.

The CDR3 protein is CASSFLQGAMEYF. The CDR3 DNA is TGTGCCAGCAGTTTCCTCCAGGGGGCCATGGAGTATTTT. The chain couples TRBV27 to TRBJ2-3; 8 nucleotides line up with TRBD1. Germline V lookup: CDR1 MNHEY, CDR2 SMNVEV (reference sequence). The CDR3 spans 13 residues. Trimming took 3 bases from V and 13 from J; bases not matched to a gene: 9.

The chain is built from TRBV2 and TRBJ2-5; no clear D. CDR1 and CDR2 (germline): SNHLY, FYNNEI. V lost 3 bases to trimming and J lost 2 bases, with 7 bases between them. CDR3 length: 13 amino acids. As DNA, the CDR3 is TGTGCCAGCAGTGAGATAAAACAAGAGACCCAGTACTTC. It is translated as CASSEIKQETQYF.

The J gene is TRBJ2-1, the V gene TRBV6-5, with 9 bases identical to TRBD2. V was clipped by 5 bases and J by 4 bases; unmatched bases: 6. The CDR3 is 15 residues long. CDR1 and CDR2 from the germline V gene are MNHEY and SVGAGI. CDR3 sequence: CASSPRSGGYNEQFF. For the CDR3, the DNA is TGTGCCAGCAGTCCCCGCAGCGGGGGGTACAATGAGCAGTTCTTC.

V usage is TRBV18 and J usage is TRBJ2-5, with 8 bases that match TRBD1. CDR1 is KGHSH, CDR2 LQKENI, per germline. After removal of 4 bases from V and 5 bases from J, the junction contained 3 bases not matched to a gene. The CDR3 is 13 residues long. The CDR3 is CASSLQGDETQYF. The CDR3 region has the DNA TGTGCCAGCTCACTACAGGGGGACGAGACCCAGTACTTC. The variable domain in full, completed from reference TRBV18 and TRBJ2-5, reads NAGVMQNPRHLVRRRGQEARLRCSPMKGHSHVYWYRQLPEEGLKFMVYLQKENIIDESGMPKERFSAEFPKEGPSILRIQQVVRGDSAAYFCASSLQGDETQYFGPGTRLLVL.

The chain recombines TRBV18 with TRBJ2-3, with TRBD2 matching 13 bases. The CDR3 covers 17 residues. Germline assignment: CDR1 KGHSH and CDR2 LQKENI. Trimming removed 6 bases from V and 8 bases from J; junction bases left unmatched: 14. The CDR3 DNA follows: TGTGCCAGCTCTACCACGACTAGCGGGGGGTCCGAAGGTACGCAGTATTTT. Its protein product is CASSTTTSGGSEGTQYF.

In its sample, this clone was seen once. This chain uses TRBV28 with TRBJ1-6; the D is unclear. This CDR3 is 17 amino acids long. Germline assignment: CDR1 MDHEN and CDR2 SYDVKM. Deletions cut 1 base from V and 7 bases from J, with 17 bases between. The CDR3 nucleotides are TGTGCCAGCAGTTTATCGCCCCGGCAGAGGCGAAATTCACCCCTCCACTTT. It is translated as CASSLSPRQRRNSPLHF.

The genes are TRBV11-2 and TRBJ1-1; possibly TRBD1 for D (5 bases). Trimming shortened V by 6 bases and J by 5 bases, and 13 bases separated the two germline ends. Germline loops: CDR1 SGHAT, CDR2 FQNNGV. There are 13 residues in the CDR3. CDR3: CASSSERTTEAFF. CDR3 in DNA: TGTGCCAGCAGTTCGGAGCGGACAACTGAAGCTTTCTTT. Together with reference TRBV11-2 and TRBJ1-1, the CDR3 gives the full variable domain: EAGVAQSPRYKIIEKRQSVAFWCNPISGHATLYWYQQILGQGPKLLIQFQNNGVVDDSQLPKDRFSAERLKGVDSTLKIQPAKLEDSAVYLCASSSERTTEAFFGQGTRLTVV.

This chain uses TRBV9 with TRBJ2-3; 10 nucleotides align to TRBD1. The CDR3 is made up of 15 amino acids. Germline V lookup: CDR1 SGDLS, CDR2 YYNGEE. With V trimmed by 4 bases and J by 2 bases, 4 bases remained unmatched. CDR3 DNA: TGTGCCAGCAGCCTGAGACAGGGGGCCACAGATACGCAGTATTTT. It is translated as CASSLRQGATDTQYF.

The rearrangement links TRBV6-5 to TRBJ2-7; no definite D call. V was shortened by 4 bases and J by 4 bases, with 5 bases between the two germline ends. The V gene's germline CDR1 is MNHEY and CDR2 SVGAGI. The CDR3 covers 11 residues. The CDR3 region has the DNA TGTGCCAGCAGTTGGAAATACGAGCAGTACTTC. It yields the protein CASSWKYEQYF.

CDR3 sequence reads: CASSEGTFLLGAFF. CDR3 nucleotides: TGTGCCAGCAGTGAGGGGACTTTTTTATTAGGAGCTTTCTTT. The V and J genes are TRBV28 and TRBJ1-1; TRBD1 is a possible D gene (5 bases). Germline V gene lookup returns CDR1 MDHEN and CDR2 SYDVKM. V was pared by 5 bases and J by 10 bases, with 20 bases between. The length of the CDR3 is 14 residues.

The V gene is TRBV9, the J gene TRBJ2-5, with D possibly matching TRBD1 (5 bases). The ends were cut back, 0 bases at V and 5 bases at J, with 14 bases in the middle. The CDR3 has 15 residues. Looked up from germline, CDR1 is SGDLS and CDR2 is YYNGEE. The CDR3 DNA reads TGTGCCAGCAGCGTAGGGGCCCAGTGGGGCGAGACCCAGTACTTC. This translates into CASSVGAQWGETQYF.

The chain is built from TRBV5-1 and TRBJ2-1; 16 bases fit TRBD2. Trimming removed 6 bases from V and 4 bases from J; junction bases left unmatched: 4. Germline assignment: CDR1 SGHRS and CDR2 YFSETQ. This CDR3 spans 16 amino acids. This CDR3 is CASTGTSGGGYNEQFF. As DNA, the CDR3 is TGCGCCAGCACCGGGACTAGCGGGGGGGGGTACAATGAGCAGTTCTTC.

This chain joins TRBV5-1 and TRBJ2-5, with D possibly being TRBD2 (5 bases). Trimming cost V 4 bases and J 2 bases, with 21 bases left between them. The CDR3 sequence is 17 residues long. The V gene's germline CDR1 is SGHRS and CDR2 YFSETQ. DNA of the CDR3: TGCGCCAGCAGCCCGAGAGGGATGGGCCACCCTCAAGAGACCCAGTACTTC. It codes for CASSPRGMGHPQETQYF. The full variable domain, completed using reference TRBV5-1 and TRBJ2-5, is KAGVTQTPRYLIKTRGQQVTLSCSPISGHRSVSWYQQTPGQGLQFLFEYFSETQRNKGNFPGRFSGRQFSNSRSEMNVSTLELGDSALYLCASSPRGMGHPQETQYFGPGTRLLVL.

The rearrangement links TRBV11-3 to TRBJ2-2, with TRBD2 matching over 10 bases. The CDR3 consists of 14 residues. V shed 3 bases and J 6 bases; nucleotides not matched to a gene: 1. The germline CDR1 and CDR2 sequences are SGHNT and YENEEA. The CDR3 bases are TGTGCCAGCAGCTTCGGACTAGCGGCCGGGGAGCTGTTTTTT. This sequence encodes CASSFGLAAGELFF.

The genes are TRBV6-5 and TRBJ2-2; 8 nucleotides line up with TRBD1. Germline V gene data show CDR1 as MNHEY and CDR2 as SVGAGI. After removal of 5 bases from V and 7 bases from J, the junction contained 6 bases not matched to a gene. This CDR3 contains 14 residues. CDR3 nucleotide sequence: TGTGCCAGCAGTGACCAGGGGGCGAACGGGGAGCTGTTTTTT. It codes for CASSDQGANGELFF.

This chain links TRBV6-1 with TRBJ1-5; D uncertain. CDR3 length: 13 residues. Germline-derived CDR1 and CDR2 are MNHNS and SASEGT. Between the trimmed V and J ends, which lost 3 bases and 2 bases, there was a span of 5 bases. The CDR3 nucleotides are TGTGCCAGCAGTGATAGTCGCAATCAGCCCCAGCATTTT. Translated, it gives CASSDSRNQPQHF.

The CDR3 region has the DNA TGTGCCAGCAGTTTATGGAGACAACCCTCTGGGGCCAACGTCCTGACTTTC. It encodes CASSLWRQPSGANVLTF. The genes are TRBV28 and TRBJ2-6; no definite D call. V was cut by 0 bases and J by 0 bases, with 9 bases left in between. This CDR3 has 17 residues. The germline CDR1 and CDR2 sequences are MDHEN and SYDVKM.

The chain recombines TRBV7-9 with TRBJ1-2, with D possibly being TRBD1 (5 bases). The CDR3 covers 14 residues. Germline V gene lookup returns CDR1 SEHNR and CDR2 FQNEAQ (reference sequence). V lost 4 bases and J 8 bases, leaving 17 bases between the germline ends. CDR3 sequence (DNA): TGTGCCAGCAGCTCCCAACAGGTTACTCGCGGCTACACCTTC. This sequence encodes CASSSQQVTRGYTF.

In this sample, this clone turned up a few times. The rearrangement uses TRBV28 and TRBJ2-5; 10 nucleotides align to TRBD1. The CDR3 is 15 amino acids. The germline V gene has CDR1 MDHEN and CDR2 SYDVKM. V trimming: 5 bases; J trimming: 5 bases; junction bases outside the gene matches: 8. CDR3 protein: CASSGDRGRGETQYF. For the CDR3, the DNA is TGTGCCAGCAGTGGTGACAGGGGGCGCGGCGAGACCCAGTACTTC.

The rearrangement joins TRBV5-4 to TRBJ2-7, with 7 bases fitting TRBD2. Germline CDR1 reads SGHNT; CDR2 reads YYREEE (reference sequence). After removal of 0 bases from V and 2 bases from J, the junction contained 5 bases not matched to a gene. The CDR3 is 15 residues long. CDR3 sequence: CASSLEMGRAYEQYF. The CDR3 bases are TGTGCCAGCAGCTTGGAAATGGGGAGGGCCTACGAGCAGTACTTC.

The chain has TRBV30 and TRBJ2-5, with TRBD2 identical over 11 bases. The CDR3 covers 16 residues. The germline V gene encodes CDR1 GTSNPN and CDR2 SVGIG (reference sequence). V dropped 0 bases and J dropped 5; count of bases not matched to a gene: 8. CDR3 nucleotides: TGTGCCTGGAGTGTACTCCTAGCGGGGGGCCGGGAGACCCAGTACTTC. Protein sequence: CAWSVLLAGGRETQYF.

The V call is TRBV19, the J call TRBJ1-1; D remains ambiguous. The CDR3 contains 11 residues. The germline CDR1 and CDR2 sequences are LNHDA and SQIVND (reference sequence). Trimming left V 5 bases short and J 4 bases short, with 5 bases between. The CDR3 here is CASSRSTEAFF. The CDR3 DNA is TGTGCCAGTAGTCGAAGCACTGAAGCTTTCTTT.

In the case of this clone: At one end, the junction sequence differs from germline, possibly due to a read error. The rearrangement uses TRBV28 and TRBJ1-1; D uncertain. This CDR3 region has 14 residues. In germline, CDR1 is MDHEN, CDR2 SYDVKM. The CDR3 DNA sequence: TGTGCCAGCAATTTATTCGACCTAGGCACTGAAGCTTTCTTT. As protein: CASNLFDLGTEAFF.

V is TRBV6-1 and J is TRBJ1-3; D may be TRBD1 (5 bases). CDR3 length equals 15 residues. V was trimmed by 5 bases and J by 0 bases, leaving 11 bases between them. Per germline, CDR1 MNHNS and CDR2 SASEGT. In DNA, the CDR3 is TGTGCCAGCAGTTTCAGGGTTCGCTCTGGAAACACCATATATTTT. This codes for CASSFRVRSGNTIYF.

The rearrangement uses TRBV6-6 and TRBJ2-3; D is undetermined. Trimming stripped 6 bases from V and 2 bases from J, with 3 bases between. Per the germline V gene, CDR1 is MNHNY and CDR2 is SVGAGI (reference sequence). This CDR3 contains 11 residues. The CDR3 bases are TGTGCCAGCAGCAACACAGATACGCAGTATTTT. Translated: CASSNTDTQYF.

The chain uses TRBV27 and TRBJ2-7, with D hard to call. The CDR3 loop spans 14 amino acids. The V end was cut by 6 bases, the J end by 5 bases, with 17 bases between. Germline assignment: CDR1 MNHEY and CDR2 SMNVEV (reference sequence). In nucleotides, the CDR3 is TGTGCCAGCAGGTCCCGGCCCCCCGCCCACGAGCAGTACTTC. Its translation: CASRSRPPAHEQYF.